Below, one T cell receptor beta chain is given with its context. What it binds is unknown. Every participating donor contributed approximately 10 milliliters of peripheral blood through a draw. Researchers isolated at least 7 million PBMCs per sample. This record belongs to a study of blood T cells in healthy people across ages. Study observations and caveats: Researchers judged that diversity estimates from one million T cells fell short of true values. The study could not conclusively compare naive and antigen-experienced cells, given its unsorted PBMCs.

PCR was performed a second time for about 7 to 11 cycles using a sample-barcoded 5' primer and a J-beta primer mix. TCRdb recomputed calls from the 5' RACE reads with MiXCR, one row per CDR3 protein. Here the sample spans approximately 830,000 distinct CDR3 sequences, around 62% being singletons. V lost 0 bases, J lost 0 bases, and 4 bases lay in between. Looked up from germline, CDR1 is MNHNY and CDR2 is SVGAGI (reference sequence). There are 14 residues in the CDR3. Sample: blood. The receptor's source is a man aged 25-45 years in good health. V usage is TRBV6-6 and J usage is TRBJ2-3; D gene ambiguous. CDR3 sequence: CASSYSSSTDTQYF. CDR3 in DNA: TGTGCCAGCAGTTACTCTAGTAGCACAGATACGCAGTATTTT.